The 2 T cell receptor beta chains below come from one sample, sequenced in a study of T cell responses to AZD1222 COVID-19 vaccine. Method: immunoSEQ multiplex PCR; TCRdb's copy keeps in-frame clones and lacks some. The sample includes 110,000 to 150,000 clones, approximately 90% of them seen just once. The material was peripheral blood, obtained on day 0 of AZD1222 vaccination. These TCRs come from an adult in good health.

The chain carries TRBV19 and TRBJ2-2; 10 nucleotides align to TRBD1. With 11 bases clipped from V and 3 bases from J, the junction kept 6 bases outside the gene matches. Germline V gives CDR1 LNHDA, CDR2 SQIVND (reference sequence). The CDR3 covers 14 residues. Written as DNA, the CDR3 is TGTGCCGTAACCGGGACAGGGGACACCGGGGAGCTGTTTTTT. It is translated as CAVTGTGDTGELFF.

The chain recombines TRBV19 with TRBJ2-4; 8 positions agree with TRBD2. Germline trimming cut 5 bases from V and 9 bases from J; bases unmatched to any gene: 15. The length of the CDR3 is 16 residues. Germline CDR1 and CDR2: LNHDA and SQIVND (reference sequence). In nucleotides, the CDR3 is TGTGCCAGTAGTCCCCCGGGTAGCGGGATGGGTAGCATTCAGTACTTC. This translates into CASSPPGSGMGSIQYF.